Listed below are T cell receptor beta chains from one sample, sequenced in a study of T-cell memory formation after mild COVID-19. TCRdb itself ran the 5' RACE reads through MiXCR, one entry per CDR3 protein. The table has 500,000 to 650,000 distinct CDR3 sequences, about 20% seen once; the top ten hold 8.4%. Sample: PBMCs or a T cell subset sorted from them (not recorded which). The receptors derive from an adult woman who had mild COVID-19 (a few samples of this study predate the infection). Cell type and time point are not known. Each CDR3 is given without its conserved first and last residue. The D gene is left open where the match is weak.

v_call,d_call,cdr3_aa
TRBV5-1,TRBD2,ASSTSSGRNEQF
TRBV6-6,TRBD1,ASSYSARGRGTDTQY
TRBV7-2,TRBD2,ASSDFEGLAGRGGEQF
TRBV7-9,TRBD2,ASSPGRRERDTQY
TRBV5-6,.,ASSSKTGAYEQY
TRBV7-9,.,ASSSGFEQY
TRBV19,TRBD1,ASTADGGQGTEAF
TRBV7-9,TRBD1,ASSPVREGASLMFTGELF
TRBV10-3,.,AIGVGQETQY
TRBV4-2,TRBD2,ASSQDGRLRTSGGTGELF
TRBV28,TRBD1,ASSPQGAHYEQY
TRBV3-1,.,ASSRQVYGYT
TRBV23-1,TRBD1,ASTRGQGACADTQY
TRBV3-1,.,ASSPGSGATGYGYT
TRBV7-9,TRBD1,ASSLVVRGPELPGNTIY
TRBV5-1,.,ASSLNPPGQINEKLF
TRBV6-2/TRBV6-3,TRBD1,ASSRQGIQAQH
TRBV10-3,.,AISESPSYEQY
TRBV12-3/TRBV12-4,.,ASSLLGLGTDTQY
TRBV3-1,TRBD2,ASSRTSGGTGEQF
TRBV7-2,.,ASSLGPISPLH
TRBV6-5,.,ASSYSGATEAF
TRBV12-3/TRBV12-4,.,ASTQDRWYGYT
TRBV7-9,.,ASSSRGVGSLQF
TRBV12-3/TRBV12-4,TRBD2,ASSSRLGLAGKTYNEQF
TRBV10-3,.,AIKGDTYNEQF
TRBV4-3,.,ASSQGRSGELF
TRBV5-4,TRBD1,ASSPTGVEHGYT
TRBV20-1,.,RPLAGTPEAF
TRBV4-1,.,ASSQPGAGGGGYT
TRBV5-6,.,ASSLGVIQNNEQF
TRBV12-3/TRBV12-4,TRBD2,ASRLSGKVYEQF
TRBV7-2,.,ASSFFAGAF
TRBV12-3/TRBV12-4,TRBD1,ASSGGTGGGGANVLT
TRBV12-3/TRBV12-4,.,ASSNRVEKLF
TRBV7-6,TRBD2,ASSLVLSAGGPIDGGELF
TRBV20-1,TRBD1,SASSDRGGYT
TRBV14,.,ASSQVEVWETQY
TRBV15,.,ATSRDIGKGELF